This T cell receptor (beta chain) came from a study of CD8 T cells in Susac syndrome. Trimming removed 1 base from V and 5 bases from J, with 18 bases in between. This CDR3 spans 16 amino acids. Germline V lookup: CDR1 SGHDT, CDR2 YYEEEE. After extraction with the RNeasy kit, roughly 0.45 to 1 ug of the RNA was reverse transcribed using random hexamers. TCRdb re-called the immunoSEQ multiplex PCR reads with MiXCR, one entry per CDR3 protein. The sample shows some 200,000 distinct CDR3 sequences, 95% of them seen only once. This receptor was taken from a human donor with multiple sclerosis. The sequenced material came from CD4+ T cells from PBMCs. The J gene is TRBJ2-5, the V gene TRBV5-6; tentative D call: TRBD1 (5 bases). The CDR3 nucleotides are TGTGCCAGCAGCTTGCCTGTCTTCCAGGGTCGGGAGACCCAGTACTTC. Protein: CASSLPVFQGRETQYF.